The T cell receptor beta chain under discussion was sequenced for a study of shared clonotypes between healthy human individuals. Study outcomes and limitations: Roughly 5% of naive CD4 clonotypes were common to a few donors. Relative to memory subsets, naive subsets generally showed larger estimated richness. The generation probabilities recorded for non-shared clonotypes fell below those of clonotypes shared by all four donors. Large sequencing depth failed to make sorted-subset sequencing complete, rarefaction showed.

There are a few counts of this clone. Its target is unknown. Trimming left V 7 bases short and J 9 bases short, with 10 bases between. The CDR3 runs to 12 residues. Germline-derived CDR1 and CDR2 are MNHNS and SASEGT. Generated by immunoSEQ multiplex PCR, the TCRdb table keeps only in-frame clones and is missing some. The repertoire includes 2 million to 2.5 million clones, roughly 95% of them detected once, and 0.13% sits in the top ten. The sequenced sample consisted of naive CD4+ T cells sorted from blood. Subset defined: CD45RA+ positively selected. The chain links TRBV6-1 to TRBJ2-6; D is unresolved. This clonotype originated in a man between 18 and 35 years old in good health. The chain's CDR3 is CASTLNDNVLTF. CDR3 sequence (DNA): TGTGCCAGCACGCTTAATGACAACGTCCTGACTTTC.